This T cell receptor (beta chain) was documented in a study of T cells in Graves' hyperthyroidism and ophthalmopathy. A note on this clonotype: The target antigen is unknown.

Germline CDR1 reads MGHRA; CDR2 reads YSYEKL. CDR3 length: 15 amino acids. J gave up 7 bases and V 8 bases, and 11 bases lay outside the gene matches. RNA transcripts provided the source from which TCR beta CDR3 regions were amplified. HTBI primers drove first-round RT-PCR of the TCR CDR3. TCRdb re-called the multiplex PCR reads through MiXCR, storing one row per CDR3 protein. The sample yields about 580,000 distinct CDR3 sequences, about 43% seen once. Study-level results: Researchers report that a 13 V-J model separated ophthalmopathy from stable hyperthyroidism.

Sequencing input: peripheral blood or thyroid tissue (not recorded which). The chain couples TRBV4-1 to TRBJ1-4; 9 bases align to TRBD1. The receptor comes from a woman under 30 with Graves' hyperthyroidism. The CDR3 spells CASGFPGQGGEKLFF. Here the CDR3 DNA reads TGCGCCAGCGGCTTTCCGGGACAGGGAGGTGAAAAACTGTTTTTT.